Presented here are 14 T cell receptor beta chains from one specimen sequenced in a study of T cells in tumors after PD-1 blockade (dated by TCRdb to about 2019). Per the publication, the time point label means: after anti-PD-1 therapy. The method behind the library was the immunoSEQ multiplex PCR assay. The immuneACCESS repertoire file appears here via TCRdb, limited to in-frame rearrangements. These files lack a portion of the clones; in checked studies, under half of the deficit traces to unresolved V genes, and the cause of the others is not known. The sample has roughly 8,000 clones on record, 60% to 70% of them singletons. The ten largest account for over 4% of the sample. The sequences come from tumor tissue, collected after anti-PD-1 treatment. These receptors all come from a human donor with basal cell carcinoma.

This chain connects TRBV6-5 to TRBJ2-5; 9 bases fit TRBD2. This CDR3 comprises 15 residues. CDR1 and CDR2 from the germline V gene are MNHEY and SVGAGI. After removal of 5 bases from V and 3 bases from J, the junction contained 7 bases not matched to a gene. CDR3 DNA: TGTGCCAGCAGTCGAGCGGGGGGCTTGGAAGAGACCCAGTACTTC. It specifies CASSRAGGLEETQYF.

This chain uses TRBV25-1 with TRBJ2-3, with D perhaps assigned TRBD1 or TRBD2 (6 bases each). Germline assignment: CDR1 MGHDK and CDR2 SYGVNS. Trimming took off 4 bases at V and 6 bases at J, with 14 bases between the two ends. The length of the CDR3 is 14 residues. The CDR3 bases are TGTGCCAGCAGTGGAGGGGGGCTGGGGGATACGCAGTATTTT. This translates into CASSGGGLGDTQYF.

This chain connects TRBV19 to TRBJ2-3; 11 nucleotides match TRBD2. With 3 bases clipped from V and 2 bases from J, the junction kept 7 bases outside the gene matches. Germline-derived CDR1 and CDR2 are LNHDA and SQIVND (reference sequence). CDR3 length: 17 amino acids. In DNA, the CDR3 is TGTGCCAGTAGTATTTCCACTAGCGGGGGCCCCACAGATACGCAGTATTTT. Its translation is CASSISTSGGPTDTQYF.

The chain employs TRBV6-5 and TRBJ1-5; D not resolved. The CDR3 is 11 residues long. V was trimmed by 6 bases and J by 14 bases, leaving 14 bases between them. Per the germline V gene, CDR1 is MNHEY and CDR2 is SVGAGI. In nucleotides, the CDR3 is TGTGCCAGCAGCGTAACCCAGACCAAGCATTTT. Amino acids: CASSVTQTKHF.

The V call is TRBV24-1, the J call TRBJ2-3; 8 nucleotides agree with TRBD1. The germline V gene has CDR1 KGHDR and CDR2 SFDVKD. The CDR3 has 14 amino acids. V trimming: 4 bases; J trimming: 6 bases; junction bases outside the gene matches: 5. Here the CDR3 reads CATSETGAFDTQYF. Written as DNA, the CDR3 is TGTGCCACCAGTGAGACAGGGGCTTTCGATACGCAGTATTTT.

The rearrangement uses TRBV7-8 and TRBJ2-7; D gene unclear. The V and J ends lost 0 bases and 6 bases respectively, with 12 bases between them. CDR3 size: 14 residues. Per germline, CDR1 SGHVS and CDR2 FQNEAQ. CDR3 bases: TGTGCCAGCAGCTTAGCCGGCAGATCGAGCGAGCAGTACTTC. Residues: CASSLAGRSSEQYF. Variable domain in full (rest from reference TRBV7-8 and TRBJ2-7): GAGVSQSPRYKVAKRGQDVALRCDPISGHVSLFWYQQALGQGPEFLTYFQNEAQLDKSGLPSDRFFAERPEGSVSTLKIQRTQQEDSAVYLCASSLAGRSSEQYFGPGTRLTVT.

The rearrangement uses TRBV6-5 and TRBJ2-1; 10 bases align to TRBD2. Unmatched junction bases numbered 5, after V lost 2 bases and J lost 7 bases. The CDR3 contains 15 residues. Germline V gene sequence: CDR1 MNHEY, CDR2 SVGAGI. Here the CDR3 reads CASSYLAGAGNEQFF. The CDR3, as DNA: TGTGCCAGCAGTTACCTAGCGGGGGCGGGAAATGAGCAGTTCTTC.

V and J are TRBV6-5 and TRBJ1-2, with D unclear. CDR1 is MNHEY, CDR2 SVGAGI, per germline. Trimming left V 4 bases short and J 5 bases short, with 8 bases between. The CDR3 runs 12 residues. The CDR3 bases are TGTGCCAGCAGTTTGGGATCTTATGGCTACACCTTC. It codes for CASSLGSYGYTF.

This clone has only a few counts. The chain links TRBV30 to TRBJ2-4; the D gene is possibly TRBD1 (6 bases). Germline assignment: CDR1 GTSNPN and CDR2 SVGIG (reference sequence). This CDR3 region has 12 residues. The CDR3 here is CAWGQGENIQYF. Here the CDR3 DNA reads TGTGCGTGGGGGCAGGGCGAAAACATTCAGTACTTC.

For the CDR3, the DNA is TGTGCCAGTAGTATAGGGGGAGCGAACACTGAAGCTTTCTTT. Protein sequence: CASSIGGANTEAFF. J is TRBJ1-1 and V is TRBV19; D call uncertain. Trimming shortened V by 1 base and J by 1 base, and 7 bases separated the two germline ends. The CDR3 runs 14 residues. CDR1 is LNHDA and CDR2 is SQIVND in the germline V gene (reference sequence).

The chain links TRBV3-1 (or the pseudogene TRBV3-2) to TRBJ2-3, with 12 nucleotides matching TRBD2. Germline CDR1 LGHDT, CDR2 YNNKEL (reference sequence). V was pared by 1 base and J by 3 bases, with 5 bases of the junction left unmatched. This CDR3 has 17 residues. In DNA form, the CDR3 reads TGTGCCAGCAGCCAAGGGACTAGCGGGGTATCGACAGATACGCAGTATTTT. This translates into CASSQGTSGVSTDTQYF.

This clone was seen just once. The chain has TRBV2 and TRBJ2-1; TRBD1 matches at 9 bases. J lost 6 bases, V lost 9 bases, and 15 bases had no gene match. The CDR3 is made up of 16 amino acids. The germline V gene has CDR1 SNHLY and CDR2 FYNNEI. The CDR3 DNA is TGTGCCAGTTCCCTATCCGGGACAGGGAGGGTCAATGAGCAGTTCTTC. It encodes CASSLSGTGRVNEQFF.

The chain joins TRBV3-1 (or the pseudogene TRBV3-2) to TRBJ1-2; a possible D gene is TRBD1 (6 bases). Germline V CDR1 and CDR2: LGHDT, YNNKEL (reference sequence). The CDR3 has 14 residues. V was shortened by 4 bases and J by 3 bases, with 12 bases between the two germline ends. The CDR3 DNA is TGTGCCAGCAGCCTTCGACAGGACTACTATGGCTACACCTTC. Its protein is CASSLRQDYYGYTF.

Only one count was recorded for this clone. The chain has TRBV30 and TRBJ1-4; D is undetermined. The CDR3 covers 15 residues. Germline values: CDR1 GTSNPN, CDR2 SVGIG (reference sequence). V was trimmed by 3 bases and J by 0 bases, leaving 11 bases between them. DNA for the CDR3: TGTGCCTGGAGCGGAAGGCTTGCAACTAATGAAAAACTGTTTTTT. Amino acids: CAWSGRLATNEKLFF.